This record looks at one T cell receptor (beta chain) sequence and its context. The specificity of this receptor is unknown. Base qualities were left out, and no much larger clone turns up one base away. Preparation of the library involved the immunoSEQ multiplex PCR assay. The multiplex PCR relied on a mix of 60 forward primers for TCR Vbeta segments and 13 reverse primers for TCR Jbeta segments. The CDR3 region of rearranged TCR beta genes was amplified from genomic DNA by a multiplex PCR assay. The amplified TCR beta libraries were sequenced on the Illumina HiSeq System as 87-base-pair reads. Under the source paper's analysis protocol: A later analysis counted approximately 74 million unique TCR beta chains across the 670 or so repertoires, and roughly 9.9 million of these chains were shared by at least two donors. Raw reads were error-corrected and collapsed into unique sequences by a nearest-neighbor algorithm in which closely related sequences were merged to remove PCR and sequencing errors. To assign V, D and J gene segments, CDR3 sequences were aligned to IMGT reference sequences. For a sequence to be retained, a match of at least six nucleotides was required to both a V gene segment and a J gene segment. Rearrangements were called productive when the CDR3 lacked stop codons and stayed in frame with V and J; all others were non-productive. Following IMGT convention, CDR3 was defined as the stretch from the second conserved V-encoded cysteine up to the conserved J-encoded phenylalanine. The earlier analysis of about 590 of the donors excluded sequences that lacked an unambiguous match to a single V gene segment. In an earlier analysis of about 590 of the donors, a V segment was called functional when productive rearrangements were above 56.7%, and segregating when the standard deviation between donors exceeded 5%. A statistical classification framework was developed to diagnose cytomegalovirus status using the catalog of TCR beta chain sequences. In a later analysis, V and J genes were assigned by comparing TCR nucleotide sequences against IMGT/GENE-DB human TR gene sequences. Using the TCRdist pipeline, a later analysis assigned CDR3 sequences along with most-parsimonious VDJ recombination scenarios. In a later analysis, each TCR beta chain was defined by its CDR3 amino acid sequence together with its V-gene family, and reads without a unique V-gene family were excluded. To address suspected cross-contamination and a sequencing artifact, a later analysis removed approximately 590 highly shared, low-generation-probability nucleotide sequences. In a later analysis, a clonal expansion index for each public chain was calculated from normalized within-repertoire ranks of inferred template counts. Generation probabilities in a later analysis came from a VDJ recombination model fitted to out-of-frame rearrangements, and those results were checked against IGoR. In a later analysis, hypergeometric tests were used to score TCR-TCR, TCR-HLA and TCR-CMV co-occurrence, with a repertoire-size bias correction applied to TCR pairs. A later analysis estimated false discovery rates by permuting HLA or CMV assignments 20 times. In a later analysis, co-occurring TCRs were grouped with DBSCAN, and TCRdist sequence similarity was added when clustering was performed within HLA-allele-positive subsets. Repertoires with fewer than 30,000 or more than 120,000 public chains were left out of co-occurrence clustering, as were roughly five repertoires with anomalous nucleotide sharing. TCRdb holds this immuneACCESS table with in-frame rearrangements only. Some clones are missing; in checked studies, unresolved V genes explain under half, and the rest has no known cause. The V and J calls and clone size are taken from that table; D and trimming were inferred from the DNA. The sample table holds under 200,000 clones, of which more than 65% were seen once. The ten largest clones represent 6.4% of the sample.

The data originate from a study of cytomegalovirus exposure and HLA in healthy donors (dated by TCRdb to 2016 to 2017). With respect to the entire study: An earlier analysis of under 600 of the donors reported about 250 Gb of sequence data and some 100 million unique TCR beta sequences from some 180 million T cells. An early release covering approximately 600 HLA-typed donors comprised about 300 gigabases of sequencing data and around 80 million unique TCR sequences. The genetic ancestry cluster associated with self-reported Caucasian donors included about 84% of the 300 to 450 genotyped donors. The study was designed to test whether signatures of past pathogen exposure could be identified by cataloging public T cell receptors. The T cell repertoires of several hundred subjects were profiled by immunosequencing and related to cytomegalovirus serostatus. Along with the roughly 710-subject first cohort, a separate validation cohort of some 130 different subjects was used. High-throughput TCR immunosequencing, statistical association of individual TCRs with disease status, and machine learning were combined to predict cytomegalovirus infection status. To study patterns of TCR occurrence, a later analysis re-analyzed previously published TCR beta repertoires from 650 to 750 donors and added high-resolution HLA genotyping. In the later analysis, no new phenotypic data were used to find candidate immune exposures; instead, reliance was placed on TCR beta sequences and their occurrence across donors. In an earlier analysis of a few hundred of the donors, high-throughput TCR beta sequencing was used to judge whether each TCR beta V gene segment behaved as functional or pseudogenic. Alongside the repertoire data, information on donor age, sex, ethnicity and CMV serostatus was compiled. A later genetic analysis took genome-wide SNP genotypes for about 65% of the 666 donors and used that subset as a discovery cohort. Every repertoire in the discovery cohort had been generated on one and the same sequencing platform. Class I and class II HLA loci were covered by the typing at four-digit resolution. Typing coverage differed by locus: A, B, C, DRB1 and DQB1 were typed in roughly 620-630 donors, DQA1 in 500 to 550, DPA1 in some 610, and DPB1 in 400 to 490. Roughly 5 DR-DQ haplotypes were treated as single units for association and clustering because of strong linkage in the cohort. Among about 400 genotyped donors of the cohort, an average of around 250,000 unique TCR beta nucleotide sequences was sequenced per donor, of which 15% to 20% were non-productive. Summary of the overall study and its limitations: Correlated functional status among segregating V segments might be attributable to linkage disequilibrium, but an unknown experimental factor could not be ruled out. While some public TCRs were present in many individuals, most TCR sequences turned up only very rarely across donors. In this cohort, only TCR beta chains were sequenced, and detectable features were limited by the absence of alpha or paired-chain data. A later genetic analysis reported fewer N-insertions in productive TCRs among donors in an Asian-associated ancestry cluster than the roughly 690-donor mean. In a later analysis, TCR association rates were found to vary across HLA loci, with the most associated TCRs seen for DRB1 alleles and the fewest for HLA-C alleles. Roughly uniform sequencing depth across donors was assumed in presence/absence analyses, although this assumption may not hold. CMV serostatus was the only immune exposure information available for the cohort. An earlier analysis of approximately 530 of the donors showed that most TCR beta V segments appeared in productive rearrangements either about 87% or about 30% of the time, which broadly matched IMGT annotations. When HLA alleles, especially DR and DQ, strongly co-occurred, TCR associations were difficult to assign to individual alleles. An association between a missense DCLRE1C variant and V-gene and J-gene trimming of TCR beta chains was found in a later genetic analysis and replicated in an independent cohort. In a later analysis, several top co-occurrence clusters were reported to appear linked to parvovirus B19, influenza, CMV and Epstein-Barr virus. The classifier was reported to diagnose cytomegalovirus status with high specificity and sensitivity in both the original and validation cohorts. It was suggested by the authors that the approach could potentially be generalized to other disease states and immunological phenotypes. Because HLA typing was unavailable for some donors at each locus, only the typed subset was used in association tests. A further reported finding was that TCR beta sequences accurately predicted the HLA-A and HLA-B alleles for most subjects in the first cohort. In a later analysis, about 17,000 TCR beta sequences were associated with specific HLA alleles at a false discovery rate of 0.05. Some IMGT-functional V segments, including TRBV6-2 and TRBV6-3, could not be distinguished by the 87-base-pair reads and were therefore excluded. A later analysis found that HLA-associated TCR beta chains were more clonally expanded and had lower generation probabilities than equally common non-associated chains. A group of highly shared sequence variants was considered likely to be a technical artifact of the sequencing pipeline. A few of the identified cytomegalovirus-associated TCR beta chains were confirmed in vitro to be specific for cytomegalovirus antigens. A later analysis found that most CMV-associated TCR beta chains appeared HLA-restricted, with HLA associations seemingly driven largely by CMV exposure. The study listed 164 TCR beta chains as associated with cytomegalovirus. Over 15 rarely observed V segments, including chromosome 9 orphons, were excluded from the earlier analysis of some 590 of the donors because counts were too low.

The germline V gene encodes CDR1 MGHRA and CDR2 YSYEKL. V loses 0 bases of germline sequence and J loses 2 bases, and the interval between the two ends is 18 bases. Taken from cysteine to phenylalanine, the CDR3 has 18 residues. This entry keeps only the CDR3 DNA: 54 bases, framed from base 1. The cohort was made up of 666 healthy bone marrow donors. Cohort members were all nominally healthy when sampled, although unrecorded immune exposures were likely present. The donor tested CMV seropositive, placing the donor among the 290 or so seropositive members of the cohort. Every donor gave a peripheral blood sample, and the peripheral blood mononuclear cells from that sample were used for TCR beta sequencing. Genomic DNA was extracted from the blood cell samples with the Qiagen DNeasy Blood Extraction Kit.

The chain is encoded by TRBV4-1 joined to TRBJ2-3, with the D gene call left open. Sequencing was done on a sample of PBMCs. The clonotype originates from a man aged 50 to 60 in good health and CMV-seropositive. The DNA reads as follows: TGCGCCAGCAGCCAAGATAACCCGATACGAGGCCTCACAGATACGCAGTATTTT. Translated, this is CASSQDNPIRGLTDTQYF.